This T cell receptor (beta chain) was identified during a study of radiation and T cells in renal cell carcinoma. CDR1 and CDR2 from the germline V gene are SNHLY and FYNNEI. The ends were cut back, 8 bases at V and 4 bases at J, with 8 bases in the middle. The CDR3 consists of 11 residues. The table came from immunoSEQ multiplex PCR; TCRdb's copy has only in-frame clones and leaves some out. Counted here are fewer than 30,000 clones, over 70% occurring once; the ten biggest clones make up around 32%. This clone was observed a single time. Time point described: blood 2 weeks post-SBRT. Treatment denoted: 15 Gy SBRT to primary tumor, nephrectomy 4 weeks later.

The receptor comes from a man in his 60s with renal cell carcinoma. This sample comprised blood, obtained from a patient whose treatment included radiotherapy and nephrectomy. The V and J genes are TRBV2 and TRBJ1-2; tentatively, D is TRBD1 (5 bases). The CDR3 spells CASGQSYGYTF. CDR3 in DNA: TGTGCCAGCGGACAAAGCTATGGCTACACCTTC. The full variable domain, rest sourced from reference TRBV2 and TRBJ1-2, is EPEVTQTPSHQVTQMGQEVILRCVPISNHLYFYWYRQILGQKVEFLVSFYNNEISEKSEIFDDQFSVERPDGSNFTLKIRSTKLEDSAMYFCASGQSYGYTFGSGTRLTVV.